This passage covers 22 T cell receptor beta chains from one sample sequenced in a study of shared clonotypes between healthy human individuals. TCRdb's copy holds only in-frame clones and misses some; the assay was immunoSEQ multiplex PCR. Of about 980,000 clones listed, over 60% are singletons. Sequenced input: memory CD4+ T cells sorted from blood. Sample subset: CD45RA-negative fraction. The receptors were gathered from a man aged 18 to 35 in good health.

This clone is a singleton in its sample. CDR3 in DNA: TGTGCCAGCAGCTCCAGCCCCCGGACAGGGGCCAACTCCTACGAGCAGTACTTC. Its protein is CASSSSPRTGANSYEQYF. The chain links TRBV7-9 to TRBJ2-7, with 9 bases identical to TRBD1. The CDR3 runs to 18 residues. Germline V gives CDR1 SEHNR, CDR2 FQNEAQ (reference sequence). J lost 0 bases, V lost 4 bases, and 13 bases had no gene match.

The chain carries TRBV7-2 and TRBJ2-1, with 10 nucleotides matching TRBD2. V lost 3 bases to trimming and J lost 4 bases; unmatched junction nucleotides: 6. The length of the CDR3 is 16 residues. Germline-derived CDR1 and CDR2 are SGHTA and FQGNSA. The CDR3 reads CASSFASGSRYNEQFF. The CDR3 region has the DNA TGTGCCAGCAGCTTTGCTAGCGGGAGTCGTTACAATGAGCAGTTCTTC.

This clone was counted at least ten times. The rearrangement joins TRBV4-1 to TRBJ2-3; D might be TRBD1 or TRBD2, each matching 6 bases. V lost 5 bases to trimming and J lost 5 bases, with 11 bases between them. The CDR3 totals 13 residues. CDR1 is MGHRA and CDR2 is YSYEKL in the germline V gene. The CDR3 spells CASSGGPKDTQYF. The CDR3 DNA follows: TGCGCCAGCAGCGGGGGGCCGAAAGATACGCAGTATTTT.

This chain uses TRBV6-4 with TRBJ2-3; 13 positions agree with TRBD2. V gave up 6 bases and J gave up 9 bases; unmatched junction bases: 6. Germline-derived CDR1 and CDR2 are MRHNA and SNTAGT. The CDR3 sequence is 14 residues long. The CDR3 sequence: CASSPGTSGVTQYF. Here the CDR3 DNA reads TGTGCCAGCAGCCCCGGGACTAGCGGGGTGACGCAGTATTTT.

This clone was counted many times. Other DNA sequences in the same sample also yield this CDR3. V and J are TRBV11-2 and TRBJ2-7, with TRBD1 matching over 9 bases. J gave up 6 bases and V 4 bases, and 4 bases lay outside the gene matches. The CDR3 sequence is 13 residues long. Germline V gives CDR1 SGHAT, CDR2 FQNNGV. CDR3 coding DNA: TGTGCCAGCAGCTCGGACAGGGGCGGCGAGCAGTACTTC. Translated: CASSSDRGGEQYF.

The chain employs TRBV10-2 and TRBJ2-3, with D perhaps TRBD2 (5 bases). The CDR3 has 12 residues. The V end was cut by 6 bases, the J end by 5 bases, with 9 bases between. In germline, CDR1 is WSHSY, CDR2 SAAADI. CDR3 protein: CASSRLQDTQYF. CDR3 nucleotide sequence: TGCGCCAGCAGCCGACTACAAGATACGCAGTATTTT.

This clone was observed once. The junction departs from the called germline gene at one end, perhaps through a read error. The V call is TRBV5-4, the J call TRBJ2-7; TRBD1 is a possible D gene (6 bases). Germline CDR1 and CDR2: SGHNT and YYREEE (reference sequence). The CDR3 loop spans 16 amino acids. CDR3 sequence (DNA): TGTGCCAGCAGCGTCCGGGACAAGGGGGACCCTACGGGGCGTAACTTC. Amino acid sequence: CASSVRDKGDPTGRNF.

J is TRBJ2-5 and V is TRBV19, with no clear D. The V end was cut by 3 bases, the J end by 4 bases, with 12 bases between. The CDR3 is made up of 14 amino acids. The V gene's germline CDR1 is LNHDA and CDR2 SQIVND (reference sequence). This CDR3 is CASSMGLGLETQYF. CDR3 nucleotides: TGTGCCAGTAGTATGGGCCTGGGTTTAGAGACCCAGTACTTC.

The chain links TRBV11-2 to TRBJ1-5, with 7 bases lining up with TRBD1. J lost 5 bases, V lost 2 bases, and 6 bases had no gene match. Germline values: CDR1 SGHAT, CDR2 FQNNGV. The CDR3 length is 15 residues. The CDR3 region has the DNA TGTGCCAGCAGCTTACAGGGGGGCCCCCATCAGCCCCAGCATTTT. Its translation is CASSLQGGPHQPQHF.

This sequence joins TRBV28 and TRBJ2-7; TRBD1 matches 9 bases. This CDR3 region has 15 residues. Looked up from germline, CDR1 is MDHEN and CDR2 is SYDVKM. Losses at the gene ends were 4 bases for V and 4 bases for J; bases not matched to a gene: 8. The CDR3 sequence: CASSSLTGQGYEQYF. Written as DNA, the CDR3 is TGTGCCAGCAGTTCACTCACGGGACAGGGTTACGAGCAGTACTTC.

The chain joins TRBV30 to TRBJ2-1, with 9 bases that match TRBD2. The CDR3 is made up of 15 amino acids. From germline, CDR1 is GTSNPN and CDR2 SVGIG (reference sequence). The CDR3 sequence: CAATQPGLAIHEQFF. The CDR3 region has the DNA TGTGCTGCGACCCAACCGGGACTAGCTATCCATGAGCAGTTCTTC.

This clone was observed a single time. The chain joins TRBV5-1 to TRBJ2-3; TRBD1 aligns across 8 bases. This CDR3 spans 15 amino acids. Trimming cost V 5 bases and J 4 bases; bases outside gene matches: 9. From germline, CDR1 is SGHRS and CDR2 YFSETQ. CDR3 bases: TGCGCCAGCAGTCCCATACAGGGGGTATCAGATACGCAGTATTTT. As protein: CASSPIQGVSDTQYF.

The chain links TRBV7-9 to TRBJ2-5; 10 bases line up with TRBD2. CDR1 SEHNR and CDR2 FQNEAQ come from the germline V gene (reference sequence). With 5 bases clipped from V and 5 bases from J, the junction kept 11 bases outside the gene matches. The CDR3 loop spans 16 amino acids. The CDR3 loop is CASSPRTSGSTETQYF. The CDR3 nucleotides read TGTGCCAGCAGCCCGCGGACTAGCGGAAGTACGGAGACCCAGTACTTC.

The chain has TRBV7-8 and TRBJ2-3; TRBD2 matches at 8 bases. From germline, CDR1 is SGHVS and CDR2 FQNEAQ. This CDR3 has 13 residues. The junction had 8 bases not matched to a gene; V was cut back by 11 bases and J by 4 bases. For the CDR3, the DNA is TGTGCCTGCTCGGGAGGGCCATCAGATACGCAGTATTTT. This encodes CACSGGPSDTQYF.

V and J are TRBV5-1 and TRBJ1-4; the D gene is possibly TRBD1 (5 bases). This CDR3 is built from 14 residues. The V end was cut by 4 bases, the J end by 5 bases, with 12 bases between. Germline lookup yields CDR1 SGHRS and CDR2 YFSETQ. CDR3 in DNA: TGCGCCAGCAGCCCATGGGAGGGGAATGAAAAACTGTTTTTT. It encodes CASSPWEGNEKLFF.

CDR3 coding DNA: TGTGCCATCAGCCCCGGGGCGGTTCAAGAGACCCAGTACTTC. Its protein product is CAISPGAVQETQYF. The chain employs TRBV10-3 and TRBJ2-5; D tentatively fits TRBD1 or TRBD2 (5 bases each). From germline, CDR1 is ENHRY and CDR2 SYGVKD. Trimming cost V 6 bases and J 2 bases, with 13 bases left between them. The CDR3 extends over 14 amino acids.

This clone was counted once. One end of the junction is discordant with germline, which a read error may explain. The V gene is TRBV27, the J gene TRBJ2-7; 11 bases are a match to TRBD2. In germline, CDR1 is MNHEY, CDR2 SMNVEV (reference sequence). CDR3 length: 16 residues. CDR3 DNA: TGTGCCAGCAGATTATCCCTAGCGGGGGGTTCCTACGAGCAGTACTTC. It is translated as CASRLSLAGGSYEQYF.

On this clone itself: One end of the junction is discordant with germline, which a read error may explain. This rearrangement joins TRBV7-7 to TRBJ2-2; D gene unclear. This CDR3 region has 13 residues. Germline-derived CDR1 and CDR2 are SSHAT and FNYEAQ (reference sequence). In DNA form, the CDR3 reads TGTGCTAGCAGTGCCATGAACACCGGGGAGCTGTTTTTT. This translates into CASSAMNTGELFF.

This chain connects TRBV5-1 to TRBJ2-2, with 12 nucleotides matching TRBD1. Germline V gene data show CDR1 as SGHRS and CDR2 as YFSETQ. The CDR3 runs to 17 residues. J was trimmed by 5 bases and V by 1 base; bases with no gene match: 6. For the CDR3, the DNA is TGCGCCAGCAGCTTGCAGGGACAGGGGGCGAGGACCGGGGAGCTGTTTTTT. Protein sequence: CASSLQGQGARTGELFF.

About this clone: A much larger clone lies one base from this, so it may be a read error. The CDR3 DNA is TGTGCCAGCAGCTTAGCGGGGGGACAAGAGACCCAGTACTTC. Translating gives CASSLAGGQETQYF. This chain links TRBV7-3 with TRBJ2-5; TRBD2 matches at 8 bases. V shed 2 bases, J shed 2 bases, and the junction held 1 base outside the gene matches. This CDR3 has 14 amino acids. Per the germline V gene, CDR1 is SGHTA and CDR2 is FQGTGA.

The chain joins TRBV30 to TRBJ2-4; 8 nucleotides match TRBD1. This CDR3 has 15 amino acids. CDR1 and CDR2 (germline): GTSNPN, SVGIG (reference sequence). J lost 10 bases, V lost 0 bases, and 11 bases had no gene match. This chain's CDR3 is CAWSVRSTGAGIQYF. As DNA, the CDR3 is TGTGCCTGGAGTGTGCGGTCGACAGGGGCTGGGATTCAGTACTTC.

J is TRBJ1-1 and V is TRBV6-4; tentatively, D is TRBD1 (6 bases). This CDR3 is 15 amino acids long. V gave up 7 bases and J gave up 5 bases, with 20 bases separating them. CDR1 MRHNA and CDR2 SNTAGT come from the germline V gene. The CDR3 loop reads CASIRDLQGWTEAFF. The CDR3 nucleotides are TGTGCCAGCATCCGCGATCTACAGGGTTGGACTGAAGCTTTCTTT.